The source of this T cell receptor beta chain is a study of blood T cells in healthy people across ages. Between the trimmed V and J ends, which lost 3 bases and 8 bases, there was a span of 17 bases. The CDR3 totals 14 residues. The germline V gene has CDR1 DFQATT and CDR2 SNEGSKA (reference sequence). For the second PCR, which ran for roughly 6 to 11 cycles, a sample-barcoded 5' primer and a J-beta primer mix were used. A tag from a template-switch adaptor with 12 random nucleotides marked each cDNA molecule. The yield of each sample was at least 3 million CDR3-containing paired-end reads. TCRdb recomputed calls from the 5' RACE reads with MiXCR, one row per CDR3 protein. The table shows roughly 1.9 million distinct CDR3 sequences, with about 39% occurring only once. Study-wide results and limits: Per million T cells, the diversity of TCR beta decreased roughly linearly as age advanced. TCR beta diversity tracked closely with naive T cell percentage.

Points on this clonotype: Its matching antigen is unknown.

The source is a human donor in good health. Sequenced material: blood. The chain is built from TRBV20-1 and TRBJ2-1, with TRBD1 as a possible D gene (5 bases). Written as DNA, the CDR3 is TGCAGTGCTAGCCCAGGGTTTCAGGGCGATGAGCAGTTCTTC. Amino acids: CSASPGFQGDEQFF.